This T cell receptor beta chain originates from a study of blood T cell repertoires in COVID-19. Overall study: There were acute and convalescent COVID-19 samples, and they came from the United States, Italy and Spain. PBMCs, B-cell-depleted T cells, or T cells were the source of the cDNA or gDNA that made up the material.

CDR3 length: 13 residues. Trimming took 6 bases from V and 4 from J; bases not matched to a gene: 4. Germline CDR1 is MNHEY and CDR2 is SVGAGI. This clone was counted only a few times. Produced via immunoSEQ multiplex PCR; TCRdb's table is partial and in-frame only. The table lists some 270,000 clones, 84% of them singletons, with 1.5% in the top ten. This chain uses TRBV6-5 with TRBJ1-2; 8 bases match TRBD1. Sequenced material: peripheral blood. This clonotype originated in a woman in her thirties or forties who had recovered from COVID-19. The CDR3 spells CASRTTGAYGYTF. The CDR3 DNA is TGTGCCAGCAGGACGACAGGGGCCTATGGCTACACCTTC.